This passage covers 6 T cell receptor beta chains from one sample sequenced in a study of sequential checkpoint blockade in melanoma. The treatment was: randomized to nivolumab then ipilimumab (arm A) or the reverse (arm B). Sequencing was performed with immunoSEQ multiplex PCR; in TCRdb, only in-frame clones are kept and a portion is missing. The top ten hold roughly 12% of the sample, which has 35,000 to 40,000 clones, 86% seen once. The starting material was CD8+ T cells sorted from blood (inferred from file names), obtained from a patient given nivolumab and ipilimumab in sequence. The receptor source for this set is a human donor with melanoma.

CDR3 amino acids: CASSSTGTSGDTQYF. The DNA of the CDR3 is TGTGCCAGCAGCTCGACCGGGACTAGCGGTGATACGCAGTATTTT. The chain couples TRBV7-3 to TRBJ2-3; 11 bases map to TRBD2. The V gene end was trimmed by 4 bases and the J gene end by 6 bases; junction bases not matched to a gene: 6. The CDR3 is 15 amino acids. Germline values: CDR1 SGHTA, CDR2 FQGTGA.

The chain has TRBV7-9 and TRBJ1-2, with TRBD1 matching 7 bases. The germline gives CDR1 SEHNR, CDR2 FQNEAQ (reference sequence). J gave up 7 bases and V 4 bases, and 9 bases lay outside the gene matches. There are 14 residues in the CDR3. CDR3 DNA: TGTGCCAGCAGCTCCGGGACAGCTTCTCGTGGCTACACCTTC. This codes for CASSSGTASRGYTF.

This clone was counted between two and nine times. The chain uses TRBV19 and TRBJ2-7; D remains ambiguous. V gave up 5 bases and J gave up 2 bases, with 7 bases separating them. This CDR3 region has 12 residues. Germline V lookup: CDR1 LNHDA, CDR2 SQIVND (reference sequence). This CDR3 is CASSRVPYEQYF. In nucleotides, the CDR3 is TGTGCCAGTAGTCGGGTCCCCTACGAGCAGTACTTC.

J is TRBJ1-1 and V is TRBV10-3; 7 nucleotides align to TRBD1. The CDR3 has 13 amino acids. Germline V gene sequence: CDR1 ENHRY, CDR2 SYGVKD. V was pared by 6 bases and J by 1 base, with 2 bases of the junction left unmatched. The CDR3 DNA reads TGTGCCATCAGCGGGACAGAGAACACTGAAGCTTTCTTT. Its protein is CAISGTENTEAFF.

The genes are TRBV10-3 and TRBJ1-1, with a tentative D call TRBD1 (6 bases). V was clipped by 10 bases and J by 4 bases, with 19 bases between them. This CDR3 contains 14 residues. Germline loops: CDR1 ENHRY, CDR2 SYGVKD. CDR3 bases: TGTGCCACCAGGCTAGGGGGAAGTGGCACTGAAGCTTTCTTT. Protein: CATRLGGSGTEAFF.

The V gene is TRBV2, the J gene TRBJ2-7; D is possibly TRBD1 or TRBD2 (5 bases each). The germline V gene encodes CDR1 SNHLY and CDR2 FYNNEI. Trimming took 6 bases from V and 7 from J, leaving 13 bases between them. There are 12 residues in the CDR3. In nucleotides, the CDR3 is TGTGCCAGCAGGTTGCACTGGGGGGAGCAGTACGTC. Translated: CASRLHWGEQYV.